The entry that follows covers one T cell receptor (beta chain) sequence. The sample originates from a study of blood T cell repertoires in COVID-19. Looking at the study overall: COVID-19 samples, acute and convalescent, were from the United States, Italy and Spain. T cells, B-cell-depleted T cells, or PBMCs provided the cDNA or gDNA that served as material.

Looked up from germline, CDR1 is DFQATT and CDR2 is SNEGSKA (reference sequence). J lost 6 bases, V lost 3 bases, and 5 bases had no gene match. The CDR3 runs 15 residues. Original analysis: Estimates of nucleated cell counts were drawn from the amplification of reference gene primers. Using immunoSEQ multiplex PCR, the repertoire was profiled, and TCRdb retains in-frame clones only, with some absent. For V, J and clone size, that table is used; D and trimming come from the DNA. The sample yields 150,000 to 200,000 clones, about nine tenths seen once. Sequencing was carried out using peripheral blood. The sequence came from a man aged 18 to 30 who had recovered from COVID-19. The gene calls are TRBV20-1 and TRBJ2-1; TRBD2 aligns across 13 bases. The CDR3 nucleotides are TGCAGTGCTAGTACCGGGACTAGCGGGACCAATGAGCAGTTCTTC. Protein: CSASTGTSGTNEQFF.